These T cell receptor beta chains were read from a single sample in a study of regulatory T cells in long-lasting Graves disease. From the multiplex PCR reads, TCRdb called clonotypes with MiXCR, one entry per CDR3 protein. The sample records 250,000 to 300,000 distinct CDR3 sequences, 22% being singletons. The source material was peripheral blood mononuclear cells (PBMCs), sampled when the disease was refractory, from a patient treated with antithyroid drugs. The source of these receptors is a female donor with Graves disease. CDR3s include the opening cysteine and the closing phenylalanine or tryptophan. Fields, in order: CDR3 DNA, CDR3 protein, V gene, J gene, clone size, D gene. The D gene is left open where the match is weak. Part of the rows lack a size; the others show once, few, many or a class for expanded clones.

cdr3_nt: TGTGCCTGGAGTGCGGGGGTCACCGGGGAGCTGTTTTTT
cdr3_aa: CAWSAGVTGELFF
v_call: TRBV30
j_call: TRBJ2-2
clone_size: .
d_call: .

cdr3_nt: TGTGCCAGCAGTCCTCCGTCGAGCGGTTACTACGAGCAGTACTTC
cdr3_aa: CASSPPSSGYYEQYF
v_call: TRBV7-2
j_call: TRBJ2-7
clone_size: many
d_call: .

cdr3_nt: TGTGCCAGCAGTGGTGACACCTTGCCTGGCTACACCTTC
cdr3_aa: CASSGDTLPGYTF
v_call: TRBV2
j_call: TRBJ1-2
clone_size: many
d_call: .

cdr3_nt: TGTGCCAGCAGCCCCAGGACAGGGGAGGGGGAAAAACTGTTTTTT
cdr3_aa: CASSPRTGEGEKLFF
v_call: TRBV7-9
j_call: TRBJ1-4
clone_size: .
d_call: TRBD1

cdr3_nt: TGTGCCAGCTCACCGAGGCTCGAGCGAGCTAAAGGGGAGACCCAGTACTTC
cdr3_aa: CASSPRLERAKGETQYF
v_call: TRBV18
j_call: TRBJ2-5
clone_size: many
d_call: .

cdr3_nt: TGTGTCAGCAGCGAACCGGGACTAGCGGGAGGACCCGGGCGTCGGCAAAACATTCAGTACTTC
cdr3_aa: CVSSEPGLAGGPGRRQNIQYF
v_call: TRBV2
j_call: TRBJ2-4
clone_size: .
d_call: TRBD2

cdr3_nt: TGTGCCTTTCAGTACTCTGGGGCCAACGTCCTGACTTTC
cdr3_aa: CAFQYSGANVLTF
v_call: TRBV30
j_call: TRBJ2-6
clone_size: few
d_call: .

cdr3_nt: TGTGCCAGCAGCCAAGGCTATCCAAACATTCAGTACTTC
cdr3_aa: CASSQGYPNIQYF
v_call: TRBV14
j_call: TRBJ2-4
clone_size: .
d_call: .

cdr3_nt: TGTGCCAGCAGTTTTGGGGGACAGGGATCCTACGAGCAGTACTTC
cdr3_aa: CASSFGGQGSYEQYF
v_call: TRBV28
j_call: TRBJ2-7
clone_size: many
d_call: TRBD1

cdr3_nt: TGTGCCAGCAGTTGGCTTACAGGGGGCGGCACCGGGGAGCTGTTTTTT
cdr3_aa: CASSWLTGGGTGELFF
v_call: TRBV12-3/TRBV12-4
j_call: TRBJ2-2
clone_size: few
d_call: TRBD1

cdr3_nt: TGTGCCAGCAGCTTGGTAGCGGGAGCCGAGACCCAGTACTTC
cdr3_aa: CASSLVAGAETQYF
v_call: TRBV11-2
j_call: TRBJ2-5
clone_size: many
d_call: TRBD2

cdr3_nt: TGTGCCAGCAGGGCCCCCCTTCAGAATTCACCCCTCCACTTT
cdr3_aa: CASRAPLQNSPLHF
v_call: TRBV6-1
j_call: TRBJ1-6
clone_size: few
d_call: .

cdr3_nt: TGTGCCAGCGGGCCCAGGGCTGAAAGCGGGGAGCTGTTTTTT
cdr3_aa: CASGPRAESGELFF
v_call: TRBV6-1
j_call: TRBJ2-2
clone_size: .
d_call: .

cdr3_nt: TGCAGCGTAGACCCTCAGCAGACCGGGGAGCTGTTTTTT
cdr3_aa: CSVDPQQTGELFF
v_call: TRBV29-1
j_call: TRBJ2-2
clone_size: few
d_call: .

cdr3_nt: TGTGCCAGCAGCCAAGAGTTAGGCAATCAGCCCCAGCATTTT
cdr3_aa: CASSQELGNQPQHF
v_call: TRBV3-1
j_call: TRBJ1-5
clone_size: many
d_call: .

cdr3_nt: TGTGCCAGCAGTTACGGCAGGAATAACTATGGCTACACCTTC
cdr3_aa: CASSYGRNNYGYTF
v_call: TRBV6-5
j_call: TRBJ1-2
clone_size: many
d_call: .

cdr3_nt: TGTGCCATCAGTGAGTCGGGAGGATACGAGCAGTACTTC
cdr3_aa: CAISESGGYEQYF
v_call: TRBV10-3
j_call: TRBJ2-7
clone_size: many
d_call: .

cdr3_nt: TGTGCCAGCAGTGCCGGACTAGCGAAGACCCAGTACTTC
cdr3_aa: CASSAGLAKTQYF
v_call: TRBV12-3/TRBV12-4
j_call: TRBJ2-5
clone_size: many
d_call: TRBD2

cdr3_nt: TGTGCCAGCAGTTTAATAGGGTTAACCTACGAGCAGTACTTC
cdr3_aa: CASSLIGLTYEQYF
v_call: TRBV12-3/TRBV12-4
j_call: TRBJ2-7
clone_size: many
d_call: .

cdr3_nt: TGTGCCAGCAGCTTAGGTACAGGGGAAGAGACCCAGTACTTC
cdr3_aa: CASSLGTGEETQYF
v_call: TRBV7-9
j_call: TRBJ2-5
clone_size: .
d_call: TRBD1

cdr3_nt: TGTGCCATCAGTGGGACTAGCGGGAAGAACACCGGGGAGCTGTTTTTT
cdr3_aa: CAISGTSGKNTGELFF
v_call: TRBV10-3
j_call: TRBJ2-2
clone_size: few
d_call: TRBD2

cdr3_nt: TGTGCCACCAGTGAAGACAGGGGTACCGAGCAGTACTTC
cdr3_aa: CATSEDRGTEQYF
v_call: TRBV24-1
j_call: TRBJ2-7
clone_size: .
d_call: TRBD1

cdr3_nt: TGTGCCAGCAGCTTAGGCCTAGAGAGCCACTACGAGCAGTACTTC
cdr3_aa: CASSLGLESHYEQYF
v_call: TRBV11-1
j_call: TRBJ2-7
clone_size: many
d_call: .

cdr3_nt: TGCAGCGTGGAGAGGGGGTATGAGGCCAACGTCCTGACTTTC
cdr3_aa: CSVERGYEANVLTF
v_call: TRBV29-1
j_call: TRBJ2-6
clone_size: few
d_call: .

cdr3_nt: TGTGCCAGCAGTTTATCGATAGGGTTGGGGGGTGAAGCTTTCTTT
cdr3_aa: CASSLSIGLGGEAFF
v_call: TRBV27
j_call: TRBJ1-1
clone_size: many
d_call: .

cdr3_nt: TGCGCCAGCAGCTTGACCGTTGGCGATCAGCCCCAGCATTTT
cdr3_aa: CASSLTVGDQPQHF
v_call: TRBV5-1
j_call: TRBJ1-5
clone_size: .
d_call: .

cdr3_nt: TGTGCCAGCAGCCCTAGCGGGATAGGGCAGTTCTTC
cdr3_aa: CASSPSGIGQFF
v_call: TRBV12-3/TRBV12-4
j_call: TRBJ2-1
clone_size: many
d_call: TRBD2

cdr3_nt: TGCGCCAGCAGTAACCTCCCCCCTTTGGACGAAAAACTGTTTTTT
cdr3_aa: CASSNLPPLDEKLFF
v_call: TRBV4-1
j_call: TRBJ1-4
clone_size: .
d_call: .

cdr3_nt: TGTGCCAGCAGCCGAGGAAGGACAGGGACACAAGAGACCCAGTACTTC
cdr3_aa: CASSRGRTGTQETQYF
v_call: TRBV6-1
j_call: TRBJ2-5
clone_size: many
d_call: TRBD1

cdr3_nt: TGTGCCATCAGTGATCGGAAAGTCGCTAATGAAAAACTGTTTTTT
cdr3_aa: CAISDRKVANEKLFF
v_call: TRBV10-3
j_call: TRBJ1-4
clone_size: .
d_call: .

cdr3_nt: TGTGCCAGTAGTATGTCGCCGTGGGGGGGCGCAACTAATGAAAAACTGTTTTTT
cdr3_aa: CASSMSPWGGATNEKLFF
v_call: TRBV19
j_call: TRBJ1-4
clone_size: .
d_call: .

cdr3_nt: TGTGCCTTCCGAAGGAGCACTGAAGCTTTCTTT
cdr3_aa: CAFRRSTEAFF
v_call: TRBV30
j_call: TRBJ1-1
clone_size: many
d_call: .

cdr3_nt: TGTGCCAGCAGCCCTGGACTAGCGGGAGGGTCCCAGTACTTC
cdr3_aa: CASSPGLAGGSQYF
v_call: TRBV7-2
j_call: TRBJ2-5
clone_size: many
d_call: TRBD2

cdr3_nt: TGCAGTGCTACATTCTCAGGGTACCCTGAAGCTTTCTTT
cdr3_aa: CSATFSGYPEAFF
v_call: TRBV20-1
j_call: TRBJ1-1
clone_size: many
d_call: .

cdr3_nt: TGCAGTGCCTACGGGAGTACAGAGACCCAGTACTTC
cdr3_aa: CSAYGSTETQYF
v_call: TRBV20-1
j_call: TRBJ2-5
clone_size: .
d_call: .

cdr3_nt: TGTGCCAGCAGCCAGGCGAATCTAGCGGGAGGCTCCTACGAGCAGTACTTC
cdr3_aa: CASSQANLAGGSYEQYF
v_call: TRBV7-2
j_call: TRBJ2-7
clone_size: many
d_call: TRBD2

cdr3_nt: TGTGCCACCAGCACATTGGATGGACGGGCTGAGGGCTACACCTTC
cdr3_aa: CATSTLDGRAEGYTF
v_call: TRBV15
j_call: TRBJ1-2
clone_size: .
d_call: .

cdr3_nt: TGCAGTGCTAACCCCGACAGGGCGGATTCACCCCTCCACTTT
cdr3_aa: CSANPDRADSPLHF
v_call: TRBV20-1
j_call: TRBJ1-6
clone_size: many
d_call: TRBD1

cdr3_nt: TGTGCCAGCAGTGAAAGACGGGACTACGAGCAGTACTTC
cdr3_aa: CASSERRDYEQYF
v_call: TRBV2
j_call: TRBJ2-7
clone_size: many
d_call: .

cdr3_nt: TGTGCCAGTAGTGACAGGCCCCTCTCTGGAAACACCATATATTTT
cdr3_aa: CASSDRPLSGNTIYF
v_call: TRBV19
j_call: TRBJ1-3
clone_size: .
d_call: .

cdr3_nt: TGTGCCAGCAGTTTACTTAGGTACTATAGCAATCAGCCCCAGCATTTT
cdr3_aa: CASSLLRYYSNQPQHF
v_call: TRBV28
j_call: TRBJ1-5
clone_size: many
d_call: .

cdr3_nt: TGTGCCAGCACCCGACAGGGGATCGGGGCCAATGAGCAGTTCTTC
cdr3_aa: CASTRQGIGANEQFF
v_call: TRBV27
j_call: TRBJ2-1
clone_size: .
d_call: TRBD1

cdr3_nt: TGTGCCAGCCTGGACGGCCTTAATGGCTACACCTTC
cdr3_aa: CASLDGLNGYTF
v_call: TRBV2
j_call: TRBJ1-2
clone_size: many
d_call: .

cdr3_nt: TGTGCCAGCAGTCAAGGCGGGGTCCAGCCCCAGCATTTT
cdr3_aa: CASSQGGVQPQHF
v_call: TRBV6-1
j_call: TRBJ1-5
clone_size: .
d_call: .

cdr3_nt: TGTGCCAGCAGCTTTTCGGGGTTGAGAGAAAAACTGTTTTTT
cdr3_aa: CASSFSGLREKLFF
v_call: TRBV7-9
j_call: TRBJ1-4
clone_size: many
d_call: .

cdr3_nt: TGTGCCAGCAGCCAAGTACCCCCAGGGTCGGCTGGAAACACCATATATTTT
cdr3_aa: CASSQVPPGSAGNTIYF
v_call: TRBV3-1
j_call: TRBJ1-3
clone_size: .
d_call: .

cdr3_nt: TGTGCCAGCAGCTTGGACAGGGCCGATGAAAAACTGTTTTTT
cdr3_aa: CASSLDRADEKLFF
v_call: TRBV12-3/TRBV12-4
j_call: TRBJ1-4
clone_size: many
d_call: TRBD1

cdr3_nt: TGCAGTCTCTACGGCCCCAATCAGCCCCAGCATTTT
cdr3_aa: CSLYGPNQPQHF
v_call: TRBV20-1
j_call: TRBJ1-5
clone_size: few
d_call: .

cdr3_nt: TGCAGCGTTGCGGGGACAGAGACCCAGTACTTC
cdr3_aa: CSVAGTETQYF
v_call: TRBV29-1
j_call: TRBJ2-5
clone_size: many
d_call: .

cdr3_nt: TGTGCCAGCAGCAGGGACAGGGGGCACCACGAGCAGTACTTC
cdr3_aa: CASSRDRGHHEQYF
v_call: TRBV6-1
j_call: TRBJ2-7
clone_size: many
d_call: TRBD1

cdr3_nt: TGTGCCAGCAGCTTACTAGGGGGTAGGAACATTCAGTACTTC
cdr3_aa: CASSLLGGRNIQYF
v_call: TRBV7-2
j_call: TRBJ2-4
clone_size: .
d_call: .

cdr3_nt: TGTGCCAGCAGCTTCGGAACCGGGACAGGGGACGGGAGCACTGAAGCTTTCTTT
cdr3_aa: CASSFGTGTGDGSTEAFF
v_call: TRBV7-9
j_call: TRBJ1-1
clone_size: .
d_call: TRBD1

cdr3_nt: TGTGCCAGCAGTTTAGGTGACGGGAGTCAAGAGACCCAGTACTTC
cdr3_aa: CASSLGDGSQETQYF
v_call: TRBV12-3/TRBV12-4
j_call: TRBJ2-5
clone_size: .
d_call: .

cdr3_nt: TGTGCCAGCAGCTTATACAAAAACACTGAAGCTTTCTTT
cdr3_aa: CASSLYKNTEAFF
v_call: TRBV7-8
j_call: TRBJ1-1
clone_size: many
d_call: .